Listed here are 27 T cell receptor beta chains from one sample, sequenced in a study of circulating and synovial CD4+ cells in juvenile arthritis. The repertoire was sequenced with immunoSEQ multiplex PCR; TCRdb's copy has only in-frame clones and lacks some. The top ten hold around 3.4% of the sample, which has roughly 13,000 clones, roughly 84% seen once. Sequenced: CD4+ T cells from synovial fluid. The receptor source for this set is a human patient with juvenile idiopathic arthritis. Some clones in this sample may be carry-over from other donors' samples.

This clone was recorded only once. The chain uses TRBV7-2 and TRBJ1-3, with a tentative D call TRBD1 (5 bases). Germline V CDR1 and CDR2: SGHTA, FQGNSA. V shed 2 bases and J shed 4 bases, with 15 bases lying between them. This CDR3 has 16 amino acids. The CDR3 is CASSLMPGNTGNTIYF. CDR3 DNA sequence: TGTGCCAGCAGCTTAATGCCAGGGAATACGGGAAACACCATATATTTT.

The rearrangement links TRBV15 to TRBJ2-3; tentative D call: TRBD1 (5 bases). Trimming took 3 bases from V and 4 from J, leaving 11 bases between them. The V gene's germline CDR1 is LNHNV and CDR2 YYDKDF (reference sequence). This CDR3 has 14 amino acids. The CDR3 reads CATSSLSQADTQYF. CDR3 coding DNA: TGTGCCACCAGCAGTCTTTCACAGGCAGATACGCAGTATTTT.

This sequence joins TRBV6-5 and TRBJ2-2, with D perhaps matching TRBD1 (6 bases). Germline V gives CDR1 MNHEY, CDR2 SVGAGI. The V and J ends lost 0 bases and 1 base respectively, with 9 bases between them. The CDR3 consists of 16 residues. The CDR3 here is CASSYSWTENTGELFF. The CDR3 bases are TGTGCCAGCAGTTACTCGTGGACAGAGAACACCGGGGAGCTGTTTTTT.

The chain joins TRBV7-3 to TRBJ2-1; 8 nucleotides align to TRBD2. The CDR3 extends over 15 amino acids. CDR1 and CDR2 from the germline V gene are SGHTA and FQGTGA. The trim removed 5 bases at V and 5 bases at J, leaving 8 bases unmatched. This CDR3 reads CASSLGGGPNNEQFF. CDR3 sequence (DNA): TGTGCCAGCAGCCTCGGGGGGGGGCCAAACAATGAGCAGTTCTTC.

The table lists this clone with a few counts. The rearrangement joins TRBV2 to TRBJ2-7, with a possible D match to TRBD1 (8 bases). Germline assignment: CDR1 SNHLY and CDR2 FYNNEI. The CDR3 loop spans 14 amino acids. V was cut by 2 bases and J by 9 bases, with 17 bases left in between. CDR3: CASSETGGDSGQYF. DNA for the CDR3: TGTGCCAGCAGTGAAACAGGGGGGGACAGTGGGCAGTACTTC.

This chain uses TRBV7-6 with TRBJ2-5, with unresolved D. Per the germline V gene, CDR1 is SGHVS and CDR2 is FNYEAQ. V was clipped by 3 bases and J by 5 bases, with 7 bases between them. The CDR3 is made up of 12 amino acids. The CDR3 sequence is CASSFARETQYF. The CDR3 bases are TGTGCCAGCAGCTTCGCGCGGGAGACCCAGTACTTC.

V gene TRBV5-1 combines with J gene TRBJ2-1; TRBD2 aligns across 10 bases. The CDR3 length is 16 residues. Germline V gives CDR1 SGHRS, CDR2 YFSETQ. Unmatched junction bases numbered 12, after V lost 6 bases and J lost 6 bases. The CDR3 sequence: CASTPVAGGPGNEQFF. CDR3 bases: TGCGCCAGCACCCCAGTAGCGGGAGGCCCTGGCAATGAGCAGTTCTTC.

The chain uses TRBV4-3 and TRBJ1-1, with 7 positions matching TRBD1. The CDR3 covers 13 residues. CDR1 and CDR2 (germline): LGHNA, YSLEER. J lost 6 bases, V lost 4 bases, and 5 bases had no gene match. DNA for the CDR3: TGCGCCAGCAGCCGATCAACAGGGGCTGAAGCTTTCTTT. Translation: CASSRSTGAEAFF.

About this clone: The junction departs from germline at one end; a sequencing error may be responsible. In the same sample, other DNA sequences code for this CDR3. This chain connects TRBV6-5 to TRBJ1-6, with 7 bases matching TRBD1. Germline values: CDR1 MNHEY, CDR2 SVGAGI. The CDR3 extends over 15 amino acids. CDR3 protein: CASSYDRVGNSPLHF. The CDR3 DNA follows: TGTGCCAGCAGTTACGACAGGGTTGGTAATTCCCCCCTCCACTTT.

This clone has a handful of counts. The gene calls are TRBV19 and TRBJ2-7; tentative D call: TRBD2 (5 bases). From germline, CDR1 is LNHDA and CDR2 SQIVND (reference sequence). The ends were cut back, 8 bases at V and 3 bases at J, with 11 bases in the middle. The CDR3 is 12 amino acids. The CDR3 reads CASGPGYYEQYF. In DNA, the CDR3 is TGTGCCAGTGGGCCGGGGTACTACGAGCAGTACTTC. Using reference TRBV19 and TRBJ2-7 for the parts outside the CDR3, the full variable domain is DGGITQSPKYLFRKEGQNVTLSCEQNLNHDAMYWYRQDPGQGLRLIYYSQIVNDFQKGDIAEGYSVSREKKESFPLTVTSAQKNPTAFYLCASGPGYYEQYFGPGTRLTVT.

The chain is built from TRBV9 and TRBJ1-6, with unresolved D. The CDR3 sequence is 15 residues long. Between the trimmed V and J ends, which lost 2 bases and 9 bases, there was a span of 15 bases. CDR1 is SGDLS and CDR2 is YYNGEE in the germline V gene. CDR3 nucleotides: TGTGCCAGCAGCGTTAGCTACCTTGGCAGTTCACCCCTCCACTTT. The encoded protein is CASSVSYLGSSPLHF.

A note on this clone: The identical CDR3 is also encoded by other nucleotide sequences in the sample. The gene calls are TRBV5-6 and TRBJ1-6, with 9 positions matching TRBD1. The junction had 8 bases not matched to a gene; V was cut back by 0 bases and J by 7 bases. The germline V gene encodes CDR1 SGHDT and CDR2 YYEEEE. CDR3 length equals 17 residues. CDR3 DNA: TGTGCCAGCAGCTTGGTGGGGGACAGGGCGAAAAATTCACCCCTCCACTTT. Translated, it gives CASSLVGDRAKNSPLHF.

A remark on this clone: The junction shows a germline mismatch at one end, possibly a read error. Other DNA sequences in the sample encode the same CDR3. This chain links TRBV20-1 with TRBJ2-5; D remains ambiguous. The CDR3 has 10 residues. CDR1 is DFQATT, CDR2 SNEGSKA, per germline (reference sequence). The CDR3 loop is CSALFETQYF. For the CDR3, the DNA is TGCAGTGCGCTATTCGAGACTCAGTACTTC.

This clone has a single count. This sequence joins TRBV5-1 and TRBJ1-4; tentative D call: TRBD1 (5 bases). The length of the CDR3 is 13 residues. Trimming stripped 0 bases from V and 8 bases from J, with 8 bases between. From germline, CDR1 is SGHRS and CDR2 YFSETQ. The CDR3 spells CASSLGGAEKLFF. The DNA for the CDR3 is TGCGCCAGCAGCTTGGGGGGCGCAGAAAAACTGTTTTTT.

The chain is built from TRBV6-5 and TRBJ2-7, with 8 nucleotides matching TRBD1. Germline V lookup: CDR1 MNHEY, CDR2 SVGAGI. V trimming: 4 bases; J trimming: 7 bases; junction bases outside the gene matches: 9. The CDR3 spans 14 residues. CDR3 nucleotide sequence: TGTGCCAGCAGTTTGCTGGACAGGGCTGGGGAGCAGTACTTC. Its protein product is CASSLLDRAGEQYF.

The chain combines TRBV7-2 with TRBJ2-7; TRBD2 aligns across 8 bases. Germline-derived CDR1 and CDR2 are SGHTA and FQGNSA. This CDR3 comprises 15 residues. V gave up 5 bases and J gave up 7 bases; unmatched junction bases: 13. CDR3 in amino acids: CASSRRAGGAQEQYF. CDR3 DNA sequence: TGTGCCAGCAGCCGCCGTGCCGGGGGGGCCCAAGAGCAGTACTTC.

The chain uses TRBV7-2 and TRBJ2-7, with TRBD1 matching over 7 bases. This CDR3 contains 15 residues. Trimming at V came to 3 bases and at J to 3 bases, leaving 8 bases not matched to a gene. Germline assignment: CDR1 SGHTA and CDR2 FQGNSA. The CDR3 region is CASSLARGQSYEQYF. The CDR3 nucleotides are TGTGCCAGCAGCTTGGCCCGGGGACAGAGCTACGAGCAGTACTTC.

The CDR3 DNA follows: TGTGCCAGCAGTTACTCGAAAACAGGGGGGAACACTGAAGCTTTCTTT. Its protein is CASSYSKTGGNTEAFF. V and J are TRBV6-5 and TRBJ1-1, with 8 bases lining up with TRBD1. CDR3 size: 16 residues. Germline loops: CDR1 MNHEY, CDR2 SVGAGI. V dropped 0 bases and J dropped 1; count of bases not matched to a gene: 4.

J is TRBJ2-2 and V is TRBV6-6; 9 bases map to TRBD2. The CDR3 is made up of 13 amino acids. CDR1 is MNHNY, CDR2 SVGAGI, per germline (reference sequence). V was pared by 7 bases and J by 3 bases, with 0 bases of the junction left unmatched. Here the CDR3 reads CASTSGDTGELFF. DNA of the CDR3: TGTGCCAGCACTAGCGGGGACACCGGGGAGCTGTTTTTT.

The rearrangement joins TRBV2 to TRBJ2-1; 7 nucleotides match TRBD2. Trimming at V came to 6 bases and at J to 6 bases, leaving 14 bases not matched to a gene. This CDR3 has 16 residues. Germline V gives CDR1 SNHLY, CDR2 FYNNEI. The CDR3 nucleotides are TGTGCCAGCAGACCCACCTCCGCGGGAGCTCGCAATGAGCAGTTCTTC. Its translation is CASRPTSAGARNEQFF.

J is TRBJ2-4 and V is TRBV18, with TRBD1 matching 8 bases. The germline CDR1 and CDR2 sequences are KGHSH and LQKENI. Unmatched junction bases numbered 1, after V lost 0 bases and J lost 0 bases. The CDR3 loop spans 16 amino acids. The CDR3 spells CASSPPTGVAKNIQYF. DNA of the CDR3: TGTGCCAGCTCACCACCGACAGGGGTAGCCAAAAACATTCAGTACTTC. The variable domain in full, completed from reference TRBV18 and TRBJ2-4, reads NAGVMQNPRHLVRRRGQEARLRCSPMKGHSHVYWYRQLPEEGLKFMVYLQKENIIDESGMPKERFSAEFPKEGPSILRIQQVVRGDSAAYFCASSPPTGVAKNIQYFGAGTRLSVL.

Remarks on this clone: One end of the junction varies from germline; a read error may be responsible. The same CDR3 is also encoded by other DNA sequences in this sample. This chain connects TRBV6-4 to TRBJ2-5; D is ambiguous. The CDR3 loop spans 13 amino acids. The V gene's germline CDR1 is MRHNA and CDR2 SNTAGT. The CDR3 sequence is CASSARPQETQYF. The CDR3 region has the DNA TGTGCCAGTAGTGCTAGACCCCAAGAGACCCAGTACTTC.

The CDR3 spells CASSGTLGTQYF. Here the CDR3 DNA reads TGTGCCAGCAGTGGGACTCTCGGGACCCAGTACTTC. This chain uses TRBV2 with TRBJ2-5, with D possibly being TRBD2 (5 bases). Trimming shortened V by 4 bases and J by 7 bases, and 10 bases separated the two germline ends. The length of the CDR3 is 12 residues. Per germline, CDR1 SNHLY and CDR2 FYNNEI.

Here the CDR3 reads CAGGGYTF. The CDR3, as DNA: TGTGCCGGAGGTGGCTACACCTTC. The genes are TRBV30 and TRBJ1-2; no firm D call. Trimming took 8 bases from V and 7 from J, leaving 5 bases between them. The CDR3 runs 8 residues. Germline V gives CDR1 GTSNPN, CDR2 SVGIG (reference sequence).

This clone was observed a handful of times. The chain has TRBV5-6 and TRBJ1-2; 9 bases are shared with TRBD1. V shed 0 bases and J 5 bases; nucleotides not matched to a gene: 11. In germline, CDR1 is SGHDT, CDR2 YYEEEE. This CDR3 is built from 17 residues. Here the CDR3 reads CASSLAGGDREEYGYTF. The CDR3 DNA reads as TGTGCCAGCAGCTTGGCCGGTGGGGACAGGGAGGAATATGGCTACACCTTC.

The chain recombines TRBV13 with TRBJ1-5; D ambiguous. This CDR3 spans 15 amino acids. From germline, CDR1 is PRHDT and CDR2 FYEKMQ (reference sequence). V was pared by 5 bases and J by 2 bases, with 13 bases between. The CDR3 nucleotides are TGTGCCAGCAGCCCCGCGAATCAGGGCAATCAGCCCCAGCATTTT. Amino acids: CASSPANQGNQPQHF.

The CDR3 nucleotides are TGCAGCGCCAACGGGGGACAAGAGACCCAGTACTTC. This sequence encodes CSANGGQETQYF. This chain links TRBV29-1 with TRBJ2-5; maybe TRBD2 (6 bases). Trimming left V 7 bases short and J 2 bases short, with 11 bases between. There are 12 residues in the CDR3. Germline V CDR1 and CDR2: SQVTM, ANQGSEA.